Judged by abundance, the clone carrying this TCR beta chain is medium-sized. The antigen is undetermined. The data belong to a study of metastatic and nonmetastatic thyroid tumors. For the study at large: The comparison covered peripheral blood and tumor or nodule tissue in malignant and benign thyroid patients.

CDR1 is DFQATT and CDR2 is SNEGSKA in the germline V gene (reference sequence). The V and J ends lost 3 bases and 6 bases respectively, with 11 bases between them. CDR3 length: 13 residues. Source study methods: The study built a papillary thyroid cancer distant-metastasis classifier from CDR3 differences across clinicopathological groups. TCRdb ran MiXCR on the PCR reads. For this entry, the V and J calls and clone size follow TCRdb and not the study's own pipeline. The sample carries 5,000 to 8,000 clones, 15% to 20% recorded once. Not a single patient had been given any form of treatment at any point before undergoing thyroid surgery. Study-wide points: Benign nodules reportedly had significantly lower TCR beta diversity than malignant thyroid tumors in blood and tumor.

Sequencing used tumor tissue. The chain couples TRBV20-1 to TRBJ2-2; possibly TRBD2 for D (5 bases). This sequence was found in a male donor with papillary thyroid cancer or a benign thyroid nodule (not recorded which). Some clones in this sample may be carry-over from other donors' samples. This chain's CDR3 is CSASRGLAGELFF. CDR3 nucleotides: TGCAGTGCTAGCCGCGGGTTGGCCGGGGAGCTGTTTTTT.